This T cell receptor (beta chain) was found in a study of shared clonotypes between healthy human individuals. Study-level findings and limits: Even with large depth, rarefaction showed that sorted-subset sequencing was incomplete.

Cells designated naive CD8 were CD45RO-negative and were positively selected for CCR7, with terminally differentiated effector memory CD45RA+ cells excluded. The CDR3 spans 19 residues. Germline V lookup: CDR1 SGHRS, CDR2 YFSETQ. Trimming took off 1 base at V and 1 base at J, with 22 bases between the two ends. Assay used: immunoSEQ multiplex PCR; TCRdb lists only in-frame clones, some missing. This sample has roughly 590,000 clones; just under 97% occur once, and the top ten carry less than 0.13%. Notes on this clone: What it recognizes is unknown.

This receptor was taken from a woman aged 30 to 39 in good health. Sequencing used naive CD8+ T cells sorted from blood. This chain uses TRBV5-1 with TRBJ2-3; D remains unclear. CDR3 protein: CASSLLYLPSSEGTDTQYF. In DNA, the CDR3 is TGCGCCAGCAGCTTGTTGTACCTGCCATCGTCTGAGGGCACAGATACGCAGTATTTT. The complete variable domain, with remaining parts taken from reference TRBV5-1 and TRBJ2-3, reads KAGVTQTPRYLIKTRGQQVTLSCSPISGHRSVSWYQQTPGQGLQFLFEYFSETQRNKGNFPGRFSGRQFSNSRSEMNVSTLELGDSALYLCASSLLYLPSSEGTDTQYFGPGTRLTVL.